This T cell receptor beta chain was sequenced during a study of T cell responses to AZD1222 COVID-19 vaccine. The study's findings and limits: Clonal diversity may have been underestimated, and the donors were mostly white British, with more females than males.

The count of this clone is one. Its antigen is undetermined. Sequencing was performed with immunoSEQ multiplex PCR; in TCRdb, only in-frame clones are kept and a portion is missing. Here the sample spans some 200,000 clones, roughly nine tenths being singletons. This CDR3 is built from 12 residues. Germline V gene data show CDR1 as SGHDT and CDR2 as YYEEEE. The ends were cut back, 4 bases at V and 3 bases at J, with 7 bases in the middle. The input for sequencing was peripheral blood, taken 28 days after the second AZD1222 dose. The clonotype comes from an adult who received the AZD1222 COVID-19 vaccine. This chain uses TRBV5-6 with TRBJ1-2; D is possibly TRBD1 (6 bases). The CDR3 region has the DNA TGTGCCAGCAGCCCAGGGGACTATGGCTACACCTTC. Protein sequence: CASSPGDYGYTF.